A selection of T cell receptor beta chains follows, all from one sample in a study of identical twins. MiXCR, run by TCRdb on the 5' RACE reads, gives a single entry per CDR3 protein. The repertoire consists of under 450,000 distinct CDR3 sequences, with 15% to 20% occurring once and the leading ten covering 9.5% to 15%. Sequencing was performed on naive T cells sorted from blood. These receptors were collected from a man aged 45-60 years in good health. CDR3s leave out the opening cysteine and the closing phenylalanine or tryptophan.

TRBJ1-1	TRBV20-1	SARSGGLNTEAF
TRBJ1-1	TRBV29-1	SVDPGGRGTEAF
TRBJ1-4	TRBV5-1	ASSYLHGLELF
TRBJ2-3	TRBV7-9	ASSDGTRGTTDTQY
TRBJ2-2	TRBV10-3	AISWTPNTGELF
TRBJ1-3	TRBV29-1	SVVWGAPGNTIY
TRBJ1-6	TRBV20-1	SARTGDSPLH
TRBJ2-7	TRBV7-3	ASSLNGQGYEQY
TRBJ2-7	TRBV12-3/TRBV12-4	ASSFTVGSYEQY
TRBJ2-7	TRBV20-1	SATSGNSYEQY
TRBJ1-2	TRBV10-3	ASRWAGEDGYT
TRBJ1-2	TRBV20-1	SARNRGQANYGYT
TRBJ2-7	TRBV12-3/TRBV12-4	ASTKLAGPYEQY
TRBJ1-5	TRBV28	ASSEWGNQPQH
TRBJ2-2	TRBV7-6	ASSRGQGNTGELF
TRBJ2-2	TRBV6-2/TRBV6-3	ASSYPTIGANTGELF
TRBJ2-2	TRBV13	ASSLGGIANTGELF
TRBJ2-7	TRBV10-3	AISAPILGEQY
TRBJ2-1	TRBV20-1	SARTSGRHEQF
TRBJ2-7	TRBV20-1	SAARGTSGPYEQY
TRBJ2-7	TRBV7-2	ASSLNGGDIDEQY
TRBJ2-1	TRBV3-1	ASSQAGTGDYNEQF
TRBJ2-7	TRBV11-2	ASSLSRFEGEQY
TRBJ2-3	TRBV12-3/TRBV12-4	ASSLWGAVDTQY
TRBJ2-1	TRBV20-1	SALSGTGSGNEQF
TRBJ1-2	TRBV12-3/TRBV12-4	ASRGLGGYT
TRBJ2-3	TRBV20-1	SARGLAGALSFTDTQY
TRBJ2-1	TRBV4-2	ASSQPAGQSLREQF
TRBJ2-1	TRBV27	ASSFRTGNNEQF
TRBJ2-5	TRBV27	ASSWGGQETQY
TRBJ2-7	TRBV20-1	SARDRLAFDKQY
TRBJ1-2	TRBV20-1	SAPENYGYT
TRBJ1-6	TRBV11-2	ASSLTGRESPLH
TRBJ1-1	TRBV16	ASSQADTLKNTEAF
TRBJ2-3	TRBV29-1	SVAGFNTQY
TRBJ2-3	TRBV6-1	ASSRGAGQFTDTQY
TRBJ2-5	TRBV7-2	ASSLGLQETQY
TRBJ2-3	TRBV7-8	ATGDTSSIPDTQY
TRBJ1-2	TRBV10-3	AISDRGANYGYT
TRBJ1-4	TRBV12-3/TRBV12-4	ASSSGTGINEKLF
TRBJ2-7	TRBV7-2	ASSLARGEQY
TRBJ1-2	TRBV6-2/TRBV6-3	ASSYYSGYGYT
TRBJ2-1	TRBV28	ASRETGSSYNEQF
TRBJ1-1	TRBV30	AWSVRDRLNTEAF
TRBJ2-7	TRBV15	ATSSVIRGLSSYEQY
TRBJ2-1	TRBV5-1	ASSITGVRYNEQF
TRBJ2-2	TRBV27	ASRGYYGELF